A selection of T cell receptor beta chains follows, all from one sample in a study of blood T cell repertoires in COVID-19. Method: immunoSEQ multiplex PCR; TCRdb's copy keeps in-frame clones and lacks some. Altogether 280,000 or so clones are present, around nine tenths being singletons, with the ten largest covering 9.5% to 15%. The sequencing input was peripheral blood. Source of these receptors: a woman aged 55-70 years with acute or convalescent COVID-19. Each CDR3 is given with its conserved first and last residue. The D gene is left open where the match is weak. Size tells how often a clone was seen (once, few, many) or the class of an expanded clone, and some rows leave it out.

CASSFTGGAYNEQFF,TGTGCCAGCAGCTTTACAGGGGGCGCTTACAATGAGCAGTTCTTC,15,TRBD1,-,TRBJ2-1,TRBV7-2
CASSDSGGTEAFF,TGTGCCAGCAGCGATTCAGGGGGCACTGAAGCTTTCTTT,13,TRBD1,-,TRBJ1-1,TRBV3-1/TRBV3-2
CAISSGTSGGAGEQFF,TGTGCCATCAGTAGCGGGACTAGCGGGGGGGCTGGGGAGCAGTTCTTC,16,TRBD2,-,TRBJ2-1,TRBV10-3
CASSLRTGSETEAFF,TGTGCCAGTAGTTTACGGACAGGGAGTGAGACTGAAGCTTTCTTT,15,TRBD1,-,TRBJ1-1,TRBV19
CASSLVRGDQPQHF,TGTGCCAGCAGCTTAGTTCGGGGGGATCAGCCCCAGCATTTT,14,-,-,TRBJ1-5,TRBV7-8
CATQDGELGGTGELFF,TGTGCCACCCAAGACGGGGAGCTTGGAGGGACCGGGGAGCTGTTTTTT,16,-,few,TRBJ2-2,TRBV11-1
CASSEGGQATDTQYF,TGTGCCAGCAGTGAGGGAGGACAGGCCACAGATACGCAGTATTTT,15,-,-,TRBJ2-3,TRBV6-1
CASSAFRGGRDYGYTF,TGTGCCAGCAGTGCCTTTAGGGGGGGAAGGGACTATGGCTACACCTTC,16,-,-,TRBJ1-2,TRBV25-1
CASSMAFRDTAWGANVLTF,TGCGCCAGCAGCATGGCTTTCCGGGACACCGCCTGGGGGGCCAACGTCCTGACTTTC,19,-,-,TRBJ2-6,TRBV5-1
CATSSDFGNRGLYEQYF,TGTGCCACCAGCTCAGATTTTGGGAACAGGGGACTCTACGAGCAGTACTTC,17,-,-,TRBJ2-7,TRBV15
CASSPRQRWGYTF,TGTGCCAGCAGCCCACGACAGAGATGGGGCTACACCTTC,13,-,-,TRBJ1-2,TRBV3-1/TRBV3-2
CASSILPEETGELFF,TGTGCCAGTAGTATACTCCCCGAGGAAACCGGGGAGCTGTTTTTT,15,-,-,TRBJ2-2,TRBV19
CASSPWTGSPSDTEAFF,TGTGCCAGCAGCCCCTGGACAGGAAGTCCGTCGGACACTGAAGCTTTCTTT,17,TRBD1,-,TRBJ1-1,TRBV7-9
CASSLTPGQGAPGANVLTF,TGTGCCAGCAGCTTAACTCCGGGACAGGGGGCGCCTGGGGCCAACGTCCTGACTTTC,19,TRBD1,-,TRBJ2-6,TRBV7-3
CASNLDGTGELFF,TGTGCCAGCAACCTAGACGGAACCGGGGAGCTGTTTTTT,13,-,-,TRBJ2-2,TRBV9
CASSLGPGGSGNTIYF,TGTGCCAGCAGCTTAGGACCGGGGGGCTCTGGAAACACCATATATTTT,16,-,-,TRBJ1-3,TRBV7-2
CASSPRVTGSSPLHF,TGTGCCAGCAGCCCTCGGGTTACAGGCAGTTCACCCCTCCACTTT,15,-,few,TRBJ1-6,TRBV14
CASRSRQGYQETQYF,TGTGCCAGCAGATCAAGACAGGGGTACCAAGAGACCCAGTACTTC,15,TRBD1,-,TRBJ2-5,TRBV28
CASSLEGGRDSPLHF,TGCGCCAGCAGCTTGGAAGGGGGCAGGGACTCACCCCTCCACTTT,15,TRBD1,once,TRBJ1-6,TRBV5-1
CASSSRQGARNEQFF,TGTGCCAGCAGTAGTCGGCAGGGGGCAAGAAATGAGCAGTTCTTC,15,TRBD1,once,TRBJ2-1,TRBV6-4
CASSRNTGELFF,TGTGCCAGCAGCAGAAACACCGGGGAGCTGTTTTTT,12,-,-,TRBJ2-2,TRBV6-5
CASSPPGVSGNTIYF,TGTGCCAGCAGCCCCCCCGGGGTGTCTGGAAACACCATATATTTT,15,-,-,TRBJ1-3,TRBV7-2
CAIFTGAPGELFF,TGTGCCATCTTCACAGGGGCCCCCGGGGAGCTGTTTTTT,13,TRBD1,-,TRBJ2-2,TRBV2
CASSHEQGSYNEQFF,TGCGCCAGCAGCCACGAACAGGGGTCCTACAATGAGCAGTTCTTC,15,TRBD1,once,TRBJ2-1,TRBV4-1
CASSPPDSSNTEAFF,TGTGCCAGCAGTCCTCCGGACAGTTCGAACACTGAAGCTTTCTTT,15,-,-,TRBJ1-1,TRBV28
CACERDTGSGNTIYF,TGTGCCTGCGAGAGGGACACCGGATCTGGAAACACCATATATTTT,15,-,-,TRBJ1-3,TRBV2
CASSRGRTGSFGEQYF,TGTGCCAGCAGTCGAGGACGGACAGGGAGTTTCGGAGAGCAGTACTTC,16,TRBD1,-,TRBJ2-7,TRBV6-6
CASSQNGGQGTNTIYF,TGTGCCAGCAGCCAAAACGGGGGACAGGGCACAAACACCATATATTTT,16,TRBD1,-,TRBJ1-3,TRBV3-1/TRBV3-2
CASSFGGDSNQPQHF,TGTGCCAGCAGCTTCGGCGGGGATAGCAATCAGCCCCAGCATTTT,15,-,-,TRBJ1-5,TRBV5-5